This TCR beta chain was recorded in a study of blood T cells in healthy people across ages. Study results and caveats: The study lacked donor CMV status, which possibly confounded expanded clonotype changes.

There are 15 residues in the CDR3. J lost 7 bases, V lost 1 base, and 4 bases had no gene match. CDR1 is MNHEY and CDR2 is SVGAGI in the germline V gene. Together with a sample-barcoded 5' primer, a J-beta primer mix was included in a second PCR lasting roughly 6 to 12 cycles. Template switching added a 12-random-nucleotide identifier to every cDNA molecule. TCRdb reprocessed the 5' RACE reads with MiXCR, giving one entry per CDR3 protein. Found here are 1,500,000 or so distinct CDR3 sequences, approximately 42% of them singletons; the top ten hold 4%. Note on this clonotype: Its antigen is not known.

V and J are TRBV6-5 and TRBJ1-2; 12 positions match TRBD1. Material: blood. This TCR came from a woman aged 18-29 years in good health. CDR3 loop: CASSYLGQGASGYTF. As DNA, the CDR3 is TGTGCCAGCAGTTACTTGGGACAGGGGGCCTCTGGCTACACCTTC.